This T cell receptor beta chain was found in a study of Graves' ophthalmopathy and Graves' hyperthyroidism. The authors amplified TCR beta CDR3 regions, and they did so from RNA transcripts for repertoire sequencing. An initial RT-PCR round employing HTBI primers preceded a second-round multiplex PCR. TCRdb re-called the multiplex PCR reads with MiXCR, one entry per CDR3 protein. In the table there are 740,000 or so distinct CDR3 sequences, approximately 40% of which are singletons. This clonotype was seen a few times. Its antigen is as yet unknown. Every ophthalmopathy donor presented moderate-to-severe activity, CAS ≥3, NOSPECS ≥4 and duration under 3 months. The PBMC fraction was derived from about 9.2 ml of fresh peripheral blood. The V segment lost 2 bases and the J segment 7 bases; nucleotides outside the gene matches: 6. The length of the CDR3 is 15 residues. General observations from the study: Appearing in blood as well were most expanded thyroid clonotypes above 0.001 frequency.

Sequencing input: peripheral blood. The rearrangement uses TRBV12-3 or TRBV12-4 and TRBJ2-2, with TRBD1 matching over 8 bases. The origin of this receptor is an adult man with Graves' ophthalmopathy. The CDR3 region has the DNA TGTGCCAGCAGTTTACAGTTAGGGACAGGCGGGGAGCTGTTTTTT. Translation: CASSLQLGTGGELFF.